This passage covers 21 T cell receptor beta chains from one sample sequenced in a study of blood T cell repertoires in COVID-19. TCRdb keeps only in-frame clones here, not all; method: immunoSEQ multiplex PCR. The data contain hundreds of thousands of clones, 89% of them singletons. Material: PBMCs or T cells enriched from blood (not recorded which). The source is a woman aged 35 to 49 who had recovered from COVID-19.

The V and J genes are TRBV30 and TRBJ1-2; 7 bases align to TRBD1. The J segment lost 4 bases and the V segment lost 1 base, leaving 6 bases of the junction unmatched. From germline, CDR1 is GTSNPN and CDR2 SVGIG (reference sequence). The CDR3 is 14 residues long. The CDR3 sequence is CAWSEGGQFYGYTF. The CDR3, as DNA: TGTGCCTGGAGTGAGGGGGGACAGTTCTATGGCTACACCTTC.

The J gene is TRBJ1-6, the V gene TRBV3-1 (or the pseudogene TRBV3-2); D may be TRBD1 (6 bases). The CDR3 contains 16 residues. Germline V CDR1 and CDR2: LGHDT, YNNKEL (reference sequence). V was pared by 0 bases and J by 10 bases, with 16 bases between. As DNA, the CDR3 is TGTGCCAGCAGCCAAGAAGGGGGGGCTCAGGAATCACCCCTCCACTTT. This codes for CASSQEGGAQESPLHF.

With respect to this clone: The sample carries other DNA sequences with the same CDR3. The chain is built from TRBV27 and TRBJ2-7; 8 bases are shared with TRBD1. Per the germline V gene, CDR1 is MNHEY and CDR2 is SMNVEV (reference sequence). This CDR3 region has 14 residues. V was pared by 6 bases and J by 2 bases, with 6 bases of the junction left unmatched. For the CDR3, the DNA is TGTGCCAGCAGCTACGGGACAGGCCCCTACGAGCAGTACTTC. This encodes CASSYGTGPYEQYF.

The V gene is TRBV3-1 (or the pseudogene TRBV3-2), the J gene TRBJ2-1, with 11 bases lining up with TRBD2. CDR3 length equals 15 residues. The V segment lost 1 base and the J segment 15 bases; nucleotides outside the gene matches: 11. The germline V gene encodes CDR1 LGHDT and CDR2 YNNKEL (reference sequence). CDR3 sequence: CASSQGTSGPSPPFF. CDR3 bases: TGTGCCAGCAGCCAAGGGACTAGCGGGCCCTCGCCACCGTTCTTC.

V and J are TRBV7-9 and TRBJ1-1, with D hard to call. Deletions cut 3 bases from V and 3 bases from J, with 8 bases between. CDR1 is SEHNR and CDR2 is FQNEAQ in the germline V gene (reference sequence). The CDR3 is 13 residues long. CDR3 protein: CASSFEQHTEAFF. Here the CDR3 DNA reads TGTGCCAGCAGCTTCGAGCAACACACTGAAGCTTTCTTT.

The chain is built from TRBV5-1 and TRBJ2-7; TRBD2 matches at 10 bases. This CDR3 has 14 residues. Germline trimming cut 2 bases from V and 5 bases from J; bases unmatched to any gene: 4. Germline values: CDR1 SGHRS, CDR2 YFSETQ. The CDR3 DNA reads as TGCGCCAGCAGCTTTAGCGGGGGGCGGGACGAGCAGTACTTC. This encodes CASSFSGGRDEQYF.

This chain uses TRBV28 with TRBJ2-5; D is unclear. The CDR3 runs to 14 residues. V was shortened by 2 bases and J by 0 bases, with 7 bases between the two germline ends. In germline, CDR1 is MDHEN, CDR2 SYDVKM. The CDR3 loop reads CASSLGGYQETQYF. As DNA, the CDR3 is TGTGCCAGCAGTTTAGGTGGCTACCAAGAGACCCAGTACTTC.

This chain joins TRBV7-9 and TRBJ1-5; D remains ambiguous. CDR1 SEHNR and CDR2 FQNEAQ come from the germline V gene (reference sequence). V was cut by 1 base and J by 6 bases, with 10 bases left in between. CDR3 length equals 14 residues. The CDR3 DNA follows: TGTGCCAGCAGCTTAGTTGGGCCCGGTCAGCCCCAGCATTTT. It specifies CASSLVGPGQPQHF. Complete variable domain (other parts from reference TRBV7-9 and TRBJ1-5): DTGVSQNPRHKITKRGQNVTFRCDPISEHNRLYWYRQTLGQGPEFLTYFQNEAQLEKSRLLSDRFSAERPKGSFSTLEIQRTEQGDSAMYLCASSLVGPGQPQHFGDGTRLSIL.

This clone was observed at least ten times. J is TRBJ1-6 and V is TRBV7-9, with D tentatively TRBD1 (5 bases). Germline V gene data show CDR1 as SEHNR and CDR2 as FQNEAQ (reference sequence). With 1 base removed from V and 8 bases from J, the gap between germline ends came to 12 bases. The CDR3 totals 15 residues. The CDR3 loop reads CASSLETGGYSPLHF. The DNA of the CDR3 is TGTGCCAGCAGCTTAGAAACAGGTGGATATTCACCCCTCCACTTT. Using reference TRBV7-9 and TRBJ1-6 for the parts outside the CDR3, the full variable domain is DTGVSQNPRHKITKRGQNVTFRCDPISEHNRLYWYRQTLGQGPEFLTYFQNEAQLEKSRLLSDRFSAERPKGSFSTLEIQRTEQGDSAMYLCASSLETGGYSPLHFGNGTRLTVT.

The V gene is TRBV21-1, the J gene TRBJ2-3; the table gives TRBD2 as D, unverified against the DNA. TRBV21-1 is labeled a pseudogene. The CDR3 is made up of 16 amino acids. The CDR3 loop is CASSVRTSGRTDTQYF. In DNA, the CDR3 is TGTGCCAGCAGCGTACGGACTAGCGGGAGAACAGATACGCAGTATTTT.

The J gene is TRBJ2-2, the V gene TRBV7-9; a weak D match, TRBD1 (5 bases). Between the trimmed V and J ends, which lost 5 bases and 4 bases, there was a span of 11 bases. The CDR3 has 14 residues. Germline V gene data show CDR1 as SEHNR and CDR2 as FQNEAQ (reference sequence). The chain's CDR3 is CASSAQGSTGELFF. CDR3 sequence (DNA): TGTGCCAGCAGCGCCCAGGGTTCCACCGGGGAGCTGTTTTTT.

This clone was recorded once. The chain has TRBV5-4 and TRBJ1-2, with 8 bases fitting TRBD1. The V gene's germline CDR1 is SGHNT and CDR2 YYREEE (reference sequence). This CDR3 region has 13 residues. V lost 1 base, J lost 8 bases, and 4 bases stayed unmatched. The CDR3 sequence is CASSLLRGHGYTF. CDR3 bases: TGTGCCAGCAGCTTGCTCAGGGGGCACGGCTACACCTTC.

V gene TRBV11-3 combines with J gene TRBJ2-2; D unresolved. There are 15 residues in the CDR3. From germline, CDR1 is SGHNT and CDR2 YENEEA. Trimming shortened V by 0 bases and J by 7 bases, and 12 bases separated the two germline ends. This CDR3 reads CASSLDSVELGELFF. The CDR3 DNA follows: TGTGCCAGCAGCTTAGACAGCGTAGAACTCGGGGAGCTGTTTTTT.

This chain joins TRBV19 and TRBJ1-1; D is unresolved. The V end was cut by 5 bases, the J end by 7 bases, with 14 bases between. CDR3 length equals 13 residues. CDR1 and CDR2 (germline): LNHDA, SQIVND (reference sequence). The CDR3, as DNA: TGTGCCAGTAGTTCGACCTACTATGGTGAAGCTTTCTTT. Encoded protein: CASSSTYYGEAFF.

The chain has TRBV7-2 and TRBJ1-2; D not resolved. V was clipped by 0 bases and J by 8 bases, with 7 bases between them. Germline CDR1 reads SGHTA; CDR2 reads FQGNSA. CDR3 length equals 12 residues. The CDR3: CASSLAGRGYTF. CDR3 coding DNA: TGTGCCAGCAGCTTAGCAGGGAGGGGCTACACCTTC.

The genes are TRBV6-4 and TRBJ1-1; 11 nucleotides align to TRBD1. Germline CDR1 is MRHNA and CDR2 is SNTAGT. Trimming at V came to 11 bases and at J to 7 bases, leaving 12 bases not matched to a gene. This CDR3 comprises 14 residues. CDR3 protein: CARGLDRGLIEAFF. The CDR3 DNA reads as TGTGCCCGAGGGCTGGACAGGGGGCTAATTGAAGCTTTCTTT.

The rearrangement uses TRBV7-2 and TRBJ2-1; 9 bases line up with TRBD2. The CDR3 runs 15 residues. Germline-derived CDR1 and CDR2 are SGHTA and FQGNSA. V lost 1 base and J lost 4; bases outside the gene matches: 2. The CDR3, as DNA: TGTGCCAGCAGCTTAGGGACTAGCGAATACAATGAGCAGTTCTTC. Residues: CASSLGTSEYNEQFF.

V is TRBV7-2 and J is TRBJ1-5; 7 bases align to TRBD1. Per germline, CDR1 SGHTA and CDR2 FQGNSA. V shed 2 bases and J 3 bases; nucleotides not matched to a gene: 7. There are 16 residues in the CDR3. The CDR3 sequence is CASSLSQGGINQPQHF. CDR3 sequence (DNA): TGTGCCAGCAGCTTATCCCAGGGGGGTATCAATCAGCCCCAGCATTTT.

In this sample, this clone turned up once. The chain has TRBV9 and TRBJ2-7, with 13 bases aligning to TRBD2. The CDR3 totals 14 residues. After removal of 4 bases from V and 6 bases from J, the junction contained 4 bases not matched to a gene. Germline V gives CDR1 SGDLS, CDR2 YYNGEE. CDR3 sequence (DNA): TGTGCCAGCAGCCCCGGGACTAGCGGGGTCGAGCAGTACTTC. Translation: CASSPGTSGVEQYF.

Note on this clone: At one boundary the junction diverges from the germline segment, which might be a read error. This sequence joins TRBV5-6 and TRBJ2-7, with a tentative D call TRBD2 (6 bases). This CDR3 contains 12 residues. CDR1 SGHDT and CDR2 YYEEEE come from the germline V gene. The CDR3 DNA is TGTGCCAGCAGCTTTGGTTCGGGAGTATGGAACTTC. Protein: CASSFGSGVWNF. Drawing the rest from reference TRBV5-6 and TRBJ2-7, the complete variable domain is DAGVTQSPTHLIKTRGQQVTLRCSPKSGHDTVSWYQQALGQGPQFIFQYYEEEERQRGNFPDRFSGHQFPNYSSELNVNALLLGDSALYLCASSFGSGVWNFGPGTRLTVT.

A few counts support this clone. The chain is built from TRBV29-1 and TRBJ1-2; TRBD1 agrees at 9 bases. With V trimmed by 4 bases and J by 3 bases, 9 bases remained unmatched. This CDR3 spans 15 amino acids. The germline V gene has CDR1 SQVTM and CDR2 ANQGSEA. The CDR3 DNA is TGCAGCGTTGGGGGACAGGGATCCGGGGACTATGGCTACACCTTC. Translation: CSVGGQGSGDYGYTF. Supplemented by reference TRBV29-1 and TRBJ1-2, the full variable domain reads SAVISQKPSRDICQRGTSLTIQCQVDSQVTMMFWYRQQPGQSLTLIATANQGSEATYESGFVIDKFPISRPNLTFSTLTVSNMSPEDSSIYLCSVGGQGSGDYGYTFGSGTRLTVV.